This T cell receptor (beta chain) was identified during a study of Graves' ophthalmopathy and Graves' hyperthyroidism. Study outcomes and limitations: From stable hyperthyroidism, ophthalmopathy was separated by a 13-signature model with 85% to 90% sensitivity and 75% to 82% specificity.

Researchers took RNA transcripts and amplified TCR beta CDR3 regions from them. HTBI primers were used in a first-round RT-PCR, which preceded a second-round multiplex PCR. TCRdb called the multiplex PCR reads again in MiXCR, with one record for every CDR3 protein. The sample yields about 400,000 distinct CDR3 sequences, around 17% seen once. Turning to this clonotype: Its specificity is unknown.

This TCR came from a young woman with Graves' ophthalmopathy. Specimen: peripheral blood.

The CDR3 region has the DNA TGTGCCAGTAGTATCGGATTAGCGGGGACCTACGAGCAGTACTTC. It yields the protein CASSIGLAGTYEQYF. The chain employs TRBV19 and TRBJ2-7; 8 bases fit TRBD2. J gave up 2 bases and V 3 bases, and 6 bases lay outside the gene matches. The CDR3 has 15 amino acids. CDR1 LNHDA and CDR2 SQIVND come from the germline V gene (reference sequence). Looking up the rest from reference TRBV19 and TRBJ2-7 gives the full variable domain: DGGITQSPKYLFRKEGQNVTLSCEQNLNHDAMYWYRQDPGQGLRLIYYSQIVNDFQKGDIAEGYSVSREKKESFPLTVTSAQKNPTAFYLCASSIGLAGTYEQYFGPGTRLTVT.